A single sample gave rise to the 25 T cell receptor beta chains below, sequenced in a study of CD8+CD57+ T cells in acquired aplastic anemia. All sequencing subjects had displayed CD8+CD57+ cell expansion on flow cytometry. TCR beta VDJ and CDR3 profiles were obtained from a genomic DNA template. TCRdb re-called the reads with MiXCR, one entry per CDR3 protein. The sample consists of around 200,000 distinct CDR3 sequences, 45% to 60% of them appearing once. Material: sorted CD4+, CD8+, or CD8+CD57+ T cells (not recorded which) from PBMCs. These TCRs come from a human donor with aplastic anemia.

The V gene is TRBV11-1, the J gene TRBJ2-1; D not certain. The germline CDR1 and CDR2 sequences are SGHAT and FQDESV (reference sequence). CDR3 length: 14 residues. V shed 1 base and J shed 4 bases, with 8 bases lying between them. The chain's CDR3 is CASSLVPPYNEQFF. In nucleotides, the CDR3 is TGTGCCAGCAGCTTAGTCCCCCCTTACAATGAGCAGTTCTTC.

This clonotype was detected a few times. The V gene is TRBV20-1, the J gene TRBJ2-7, with 7 bases aligning to TRBD1. Trimming took 3 bases from V and 9 from J; bases not matched to a gene: 11. CDR3 size: 13 residues. The V gene's germline CDR1 is DFQATT and CDR2 SNEGSKA (reference sequence). The CDR3 reads CSARPGTAGRQYF. The CDR3 region has the DNA TGCAGTGCTAGGCCAGGGACAGCCGGTAGGCAGTACTTC.

V gene TRBV9 combines with J gene TRBJ2-3; D gene unclear. Trimming stripped 4 bases from V and 0 bases from J, with 18 bases between. CDR3 length equals 17 residues. Germline assignment: CDR1 SGDLS and CDR2 YYNGEE. As DNA, the CDR3 is TGTGCCAGCAGCCCTCGTCTATCCCTAACTAGCACAGATACGCAGTATTTT. Protein: CASSPRLSLTSTDTQYF.

Concerning this clonotype itself: Germline and junction disagree at one end, which may indicate a read error. The chain is built from TRBV20-1 and TRBJ2-2; D possibly corresponds to TRBD2 (6 bases). This CDR3 comprises 14 residues. CDR1 DFQATT and CDR2 SNEGSKA come from the germline V gene (reference sequence). The CDR3 loop reads CSARRGRNTGELSF. In nucleotides, the CDR3 is TGCAGTGCTAGACGAGGGAGGAACACCGGGGAGCTGTCTTTT.

This clonotype was found a few times. V is TRBV15 and J is TRBJ2-7; D is perhaps TRBD2 (5 bases). Germline assignment: CDR1 LNHNV and CDR2 YYDKDF (reference sequence). The CDR3 sequence is 11 residues long. The V and J ends lost 2 bases and 7 bases respectively, with 6 bases between them. The CDR3 DNA reads TGTGCCACCAGCAGAACGGGGGAGCAGTACTTC. Translation: CATSRTGEQYF.

This clonotype was recorded at least ten times. CDR3 sequence (DNA): TGCAGTGCTAGACGAACAGGGTGGGATTCACCCCTCCACTTT. Protein: CSARRTGWDSPLHF. This chain links TRBV20-1 with TRBJ1-6, with D possibly TRBD1 on 6 matching bases. The CDR3 covers 14 residues. Per the germline V gene, CDR1 is DFQATT and CDR2 is SNEGSKA (reference sequence). With 2 bases removed from V and 8 bases from J, the gap between germline ends came to 13 bases.

Turning to this clonotype: The junction and the germline gene differ at one end; a read error may be behind it. The chain links TRBV2 to TRBJ1-4; 8 nucleotides align to TRBD1. The germline CDR1 and CDR2 sequences are SNHLY and FYNNEI. The CDR3 loop spans 15 amino acids. CDR3 coding DNA: TGCGCCAGCAGTGGACAGGGATCGAGAAATGAAAAACTGTTTTTT. Translation: CASSGQGSRNEKLFF.

The chain carries TRBV7-3 and TRBJ1-3; possible D gene TRBD1, 6 bases. The germline V and J ends were trimmed by 5 bases and 0 bases, with 11 bases remaining between them. The length of the CDR3 is 15 residues. Germline V gives CDR1 SGHTA, CDR2 FQGTGA. The CDR3 is CASSARTDSGNTIYF. The CDR3 coding sequence is TGTGCCAGCAGCGCCCGGACAGACTCTGGAAACACCATATATTTT.

The chain combines TRBV10-3 with TRBJ1-2; 7 bases are a match to TRBD1. Per germline, CDR1 ENHRY and CDR2 SYGVKD. V lost 6 bases and J lost 1; bases outside the gene matches: 14. This CDR3 has 17 residues. Here the CDR3 DNA reads TGTGCCATCAGCTACTCCGGGACAGACCACGTTAACTATGGCTACACCTTC. Protein product: CAISYSGTDHVNYGYTF.

This sequence joins TRBV2 and TRBJ2-5, with 10 bases lining up with TRBD2. The CDR3 length is 19 residues. Germline-derived CDR1 and CDR2 are SNHLY and FYNNEI. The ends lost 9 bases at V and 5 bases at J; junction bases unmatched: 24. The CDR3 sequence is CARRPGTRDILAGVETQYF. The CDR3 DNA sequence: TGTGCCAGGCGTCCCGGGACAAGGGATATCCTAGCGGGAGTGGAGACCCAGTACTTC.

This clonotype was found a few times. The chain employs TRBV7-9 and TRBJ1-2, with unresolved D. The CDR3 is 13 residues long. V lost 5 bases and J lost 4, with 11 bases in between. CDR1 SEHNR and CDR2 FQNEAQ come from the germline V gene (reference sequence). The CDR3 nucleotides are TGTGCCAGCAGCGTAGAGGACCCCTATGGCTACACCTTC. Residues: CASSVEDPYGYTF.

CDR3 bases: TGTGCCAGTAGTATAGCGGCGGGGCCGGCTTTCTTT. It codes for CASSIAAGPAFF. V and J are TRBV19 and TRBJ1-1; D possibly corresponds to TRBD1 (5 bases). This CDR3 has 12 residues. Per germline, CDR1 LNHDA and CDR2 SQIVND (reference sequence). The V and J ends lost 1 base and 11 bases respectively, with 11 bases between them. Full variable domain (missing parts from reference TRBV19 and TRBJ1-1): DGGITQSPKYLFRKEGQNVTLSCEQNLNHDAMYWYRQDPGQGLRLIYYSQIVNDFQKGDIAEGYSVSREKKESFPLTVTSAQKNPTAFYLCASSIAAGPAFFGQGTRLTVV.

This clonotype was counted at least ten times. The gene calls are TRBV2 and TRBJ2-3; maybe TRBD1 (6 bases). In germline, CDR1 is SNHLY, CDR2 FYNNEI. This CDR3 region has 14 residues. V lost 7 bases and J 8 bases, leaving 19 bases between the germline ends. The CDR3 DNA sequence: TGTGCCAGCAAGGCCACCCAGGGGTTCGGTACGCAGTATTTT. Protein product: CASKATQGFGTQYF. Full variable domain (remainder filled in from reference TRBV2 and TRBJ2-3): EPEVTQTPSHQVTQMGQEVILRCVPISNHLYFYWYRQILGQKVEFLVSFYNNEISEKSEIFDDQFSVERPDGSNFTLKIRSTKLEDSAMYFCASKATQGFGTQYFGPGTRLTVL.

This chain joins TRBV15 and TRBJ2-7; D not resolved. CDR1 and CDR2 from the germline V gene are LNHNV and YYDKDF (reference sequence). This CDR3 has 13 amino acids. V shed 0 bases and J shed 5 bases, with 8 bases lying between them. This CDR3 is CATSREGWDEQYF. The CDR3, as DNA: TGTGCCACCAGCAGAGAGGGGTGGGACGAGCAGTACTTC.

The chain couples TRBV19 to TRBJ2-3; TRBD1 or TRBD2 may be the D gene (5 bases each). Germline CDR1 and CDR2: LNHDA and SQIVND (reference sequence). Deletions cut 6 bases from V and 11 bases from J, with 24 bases between. The CDR3 runs to 15 residues. Here the CDR3 reads CASSIGAGRINEQYF. The DNA for the CDR3 is TGTGCCAGTAGCATCGGGGCAGGGCGGATAAATGAGCAGTATTTT.

The J gene is TRBJ2-7, the V gene TRBV29-1; D not resolved. The length of the CDR3 is 11 residues. Trimming took off 6 bases at V and 3 bases at J, with 9 bases between the two ends. Germline V gene data show CDR1 as SQVTM and CDR2 as ANQGSEA. The CDR3 DNA sequence: TGCAGCGTATCTCCACTCTACGAGCAGTACTTC. As protein: CSVSPLYEQYF.

This sequence joins TRBV2 and TRBJ1-6, with TRBD1 matching 7 bases. CDR3 length equals 14 residues. The trim removed 4 bases at V and 10 bases at J, leaving 7 bases unmatched. In germline, CDR1 is SNHLY, CDR2 FYNNEI. The CDR3 region is CASSVDRAVSPLHF. In DNA, the CDR3 is TGTGCCAGCAGTGTTGACAGGGCGGTGTCACCCCTCCACTTT.

Here the CDR3 reads CASTPLDTDTQYF. DNA for the CDR3: TGTGCCAGCACCCCACTAGACACAGATACGCAGTATTTT. This chain joins TRBV27 and TRBJ2-3, with D possibly being TRBD2 (5 bases). V shed 7 bases and J shed 2 bases, with 10 bases lying between them. Germline V gene sequence: CDR1 MNHEY, CDR2 SMNVEV (reference sequence). The CDR3 length is 13 residues.

The chain couples TRBV2 to TRBJ1-5; D possibly corresponds to TRBD1 (5 bases). Germline V gene data show CDR1 as SNHLY and CDR2 as FYNNEI. V was clipped by 7 bases and J by 5 bases, with 12 bases between them. The CDR3 has 13 amino acids. The CDR3 protein is CASNQGGHQPQHF. The DNA for the CDR3 is TGTGCCAGCAATCAGGGTGGGCATCAGCCCCAGCATTTT.

This clonotype showed up just once. This chain joins TRBV2 and TRBJ1-1; 11 bases map to TRBD1. Trimming cost V 5 bases and J 0 bases; bases outside gene matches: 5. Germline lookup yields CDR1 SNHLY and CDR2 FYNNEI. The CDR3 sequence is 16 residues long. In DNA form, the CDR3 reads TGTGCCAGCAGTCCGGGACAGGGGGGGTTGAACACTGAAGCTTTCTTT. As protein: CASSPGQGGLNTEAFF.

This clonotype was counted only a few times. The chain joins TRBV24-1 to TRBJ2-1; no reliable D call. CDR3 length equals 16 residues. From germline, CDR1 is KGHDR and CDR2 SFDVKD. Between the trimmed V and J ends, which lost 4 bases and 7 bases, there was a span of 19 bases. CDR3: CATSDVLPHTLNEQFF. CDR3 in DNA: TGTGCCACCAGTGACGTCCTACCTCATACTTTAAATGAGCAGTTCTTC.

V usage is TRBV10-3 and J usage is TRBJ1-5; tentatively, D is TRBD1 (5 bases). V shed 4 bases and J shed 7 bases, with 14 bases lying between them. From germline, CDR1 is ENHRY and CDR2 SYGVKD. This CDR3 has 14 amino acids. The CDR3 loop reads CAISVLGTEQPQHF. DNA for the CDR3: TGTGCCATCAGTGTCCTGGGGACGGAACAGCCCCAGCATTTT.

This clonotype was seen at least ten times. V is TRBV5-6 and J is TRBJ2-7, with D perhaps given as TRBD1 or TRBD2 (5 bases each). The CDR3 consists of 14 residues. CDR1 and CDR2 from the germline V gene are SGHDT and YYEEEE. V dropped 2 bases and J dropped 2 bases, with 11 bases sitting between them. This CDR3 is CASSFRDGAYEQYF. CDR3 DNA sequence: TGTGCCAGCAGCTTCCGGGACGGAGCCTACGAGCAGTACTTC.

The V and J genes are TRBV29-1 and TRBJ2-3; D is perhaps TRBD1 or TRBD2 (6 bases each). The CDR3 runs to 13 residues. V gave up 5 bases and J gave up 5 bases, with 14 bases separating them. Germline V gene data show CDR1 as SQVTM and CDR2 as ANQGSEA. Written as DNA, the CDR3 is TGCAGCGTTCACGGGGGCCGAGGAGATACGCAGTATTTT. Translating it yields CSVHGGRGDTQYF.

Many counts were recorded for this clonotype. CDR3 coding DNA: TGTGCCAGCAGCGTAGAGGGGAGCAACACCGGGGAGCTGTTTTTT. Its translation: CASSVEGSNTGELFF. The chain employs TRBV9 and TRBJ2-2; D possibly matches TRBD1 or TRBD2 (5 bases each). This CDR3 has 15 amino acids. Germline V gene data show CDR1 as SGDLS and CDR2 as YYNGEE. The V gene lost 0 bases and the J gene lost 2 bases, with 8 bases spanning the gap.